These 23 T cell receptor beta chains share one sample of origin, sequenced in a study of T cells in tuberculosis. The table came from immunoSEQ multiplex PCR; TCRdb's copy has only in-frame clones and leaves some out. The sample lists around 60,000 clones, around 81% occurring once. Thawed, overnight-rested PBMC were stained with GMM-loaded CD1B tetramer, viability dye and anti-CD3, then sorted. CD1B tetramers were loaded with Rhodococcus equi-derived C32 glucose monomycolate. The sequenced material came from CD1b-GMM tetramer-negative cells sorted from PBMCs. The receptors derive from an adult woman with latent tuberculosis.

The V and J genes are TRBV5-1 and TRBJ2-3; D is ambiguous. Germline CDR1 and CDR2: SGHRS and YFSETQ. The CDR3 runs 15 residues. V lost 0 bases to trimming and J lost 1 base, with 9 bases between them. The CDR3 protein is CASSLDSSGTDTQYF. For the CDR3, the DNA is TGCGCCAGCAGCTTGGACAGTTCTGGCACAGATACGCAGTATTTT.

The gene calls are TRBV5-1 and TRBJ2-7, with a weak D call TRBD2 (5 bases). The CDR3 sequence is 14 residues long. The germline V gene encodes CDR1 SGHRS and CDR2 YFSETQ. V lost 2 bases and J 5 bases, leaving 14 bases between the germline ends. CDR3 residues: CASSFRPGADEQYF. CDR3 sequence (DNA): TGCGCCAGCAGCTTCCGGCCAGGAGCGGACGAGCAGTACTTC.

The chain carries TRBV7-2 and TRBJ1-2, with TRBD1 as a possible D gene (6 bases). The CDR3 has 15 residues. Germline lookup yields CDR1 SGHTA and CDR2 FQGNSA. Trimming took 5 bases from V and 0 from J, leaving 13 bases between them. The CDR3: CASSPRTVSNYGYTF. CDR3 coding DNA: TGTGCCAGCAGCCCGCGGACAGTATCTAACTATGGCTACACCTTC. The full variable domain, completed using reference TRBV7-2 and TRBJ1-2, is GAGVSQSPSNKVTEKGKDVELRCDPISGHTALYWYRQSLGQGLEFLIYFQGNSAPDKSGLPSDRFSAERTGGSVSTLTIQRTQQEDSAVYLCASSPRTVSNYGYTFGSGTRLTVV.

The rearrangement links TRBV30 to TRBJ2-2; the D gene is possibly TRBD1 (6 bases). V shed 3 bases and J shed 4 bases, with 15 bases lying between them. The CDR3 totals 15 residues. Looked up from germline, CDR1 is GTSNPN and CDR2 is SVGIG (reference sequence). The CDR3 nucleotides read TGTGCCTGGAGAGCCGGACAGTCGCCCACCGGGGAGCTGTTTTTT. Protein: CAWRAGQSPTGELFF.

The chain combines TRBV5-4 with TRBJ1-5; D ambiguous. Germline values: CDR1 SGHNT, CDR2 YYREEE (reference sequence). This CDR3 is built from 13 residues. The V end was cut by 0 bases, the J end by 7 bases, with 8 bases between. CDR3 nucleotide sequence: TGTGCCAGCAGCTTGGCCCCACACCAGCCCCAGCATTTT. Encoded protein: CASSLAPHQPQHF.

This sequence joins TRBV28 and TRBJ1-2; D not certain. CDR3 length: 14 amino acids. CDR1 MDHEN and CDR2 SYDVKM come from the germline V gene. Between the trimmed V and J ends, which lost 4 bases and 5 bases, there was a span of 14 bases. The CDR3 protein is CASSSLGRGYGYTF. The DNA of the CDR3 is TGTGCCAGCAGTTCCCTTGGAAGAGGATATGGCTACACCTTC.

This chain uses TRBV5-4 with TRBJ1-2, with 7 positions matching TRBD1. Trimming at V came to 4 bases and at J to 6 bases, leaving 9 bases not matched to a gene. CDR1 and CDR2 (germline): SGHNT, YYREEE (reference sequence). The CDR3 contains 14 residues. The CDR3 nucleotides are TGTGCCAGCAGCCACAGGGGTAGGTTTGATGGCTACACCTTC. It yields the protein CASSHRGRFDGYTF.

The chain links TRBV5-1 to TRBJ2-5; D perhaps matches TRBD1 (6 bases). Germline V gene sequence: CDR1 SGHRS, CDR2 YFSETQ. The CDR3 covers 15 residues. V was cut by 5 bases and J by 0 bases, with 14 bases left in between. The CDR3 nucleotides read TGCGCCAGCAGTAGAGCTGGACAGTACCAAGAGACCCAGTACTTC. Amino acid sequence: CASSRAGQYQETQYF.

The rearrangement uses TRBV19 and TRBJ1-2; D possibly corresponds to TRBD1 (6 bases). The V end lost 6 bases, the J end lost 8 bases, and 19 bases lay between the germline ends. CDR3 length equals 14 residues. Germline-derived CDR1 and CDR2 are LNHDA and SQIVND (reference sequence). The CDR3 DNA reads TGTGCCAGTAGGGATAGGGGGGGCTCGTGGGGCTACACCTTC. It translates to CASRDRGGSWGYTF. The complete variable domain, with remaining parts taken from reference TRBV19 and TRBJ1-2, reads DGGITQSPKYLFRKEGQNVTLSCEQNLNHDAMYWYRQDPGQGLRLIYYSQIVNDFQKGDIAEGYSVSREKKESFPLTVTSAQKNPTAFYLCASRDRGGSWGYTFGSGTRLTVV.

The chain links TRBV19 to TRBJ2-7; TRBD2 is a possible D gene (5 bases). The CDR3 extends over 13 amino acids. Germline CDR1 and CDR2: LNHDA and SQIVND (reference sequence). The V and J ends lost 6 bases and 5 bases respectively, with 14 bases between them. DNA for the CDR3: TGTGCCAGTAGACCAGCGGCTAGCCACGAGCAGTACTTC. It encodes CASRPAASHEQYF.

J is TRBJ1-5 and V is TRBV15; D is perhaps TRBD1 (5 bases). The V end was cut by 9 bases, the J end by 5 bases, with 20 bases between. Germline CDR1 LNHNV, CDR2 YYDKDF (reference sequence). This CDR3 is 15 amino acids long. In nucleotides, the CDR3 is TGTGCCACAACTGCCGGGACTCCGGGCTATCAGCCCCAGCATTTT. Its translation: CATTAGTPGYQPQHF.

This chain connects TRBV9 to TRBJ1-3, with 8 nucleotides matching TRBD1. V lost 4 bases to trimming and J lost 0 bases; unmatched junction nucleotides: 6. CDR3 length: 16 amino acids. From germline, CDR1 is SGDLS and CDR2 YYNGEE. DNA of the CDR3: TGTGCCAGCAGCCACACCCAGGGGGCCTCTGGAAACACCATATATTTT. Its translation: CASSHTQGASGNTIYF.

This sequence joins TRBV15 and TRBJ2-1, with 8 bases fitting TRBD2. V lost 1 base, J lost 2 bases, and 7 bases stayed unmatched. CDR1 LNHNV and CDR2 YYDKDF come from the germline V gene (reference sequence). The CDR3 sequence is 17 residues long. The CDR3 sequence: CATSRGGGRGAYNEQFF. Written as DNA, the CDR3 is TGTGCCACCAGCAGAGGGGGAGGGCGGGGGGCCTACAATGAGCAGTTCTTC.

This chain connects TRBV6-1 to TRBJ2-1; the D gene is possibly TRBD1 (5 bases). V lost 6 bases, J lost 6 bases, and 15 bases lay in between. The CDR3 runs 14 residues. The germline gives CDR1 MNHNS, CDR2 SASEGT. The CDR3 region is CASSGPVGANEQFF. CDR3 nucleotide sequence: TGTGCCAGCAGCGGACCCGTAGGGGCCAATGAGCAGTTCTTC.

The rearrangement joins TRBV27 to TRBJ2-1; 8 nucleotides match TRBD1. Germline-derived CDR1 and CDR2 are MNHEY and SMNVEV (reference sequence). CDR3 length: 17 residues. V was clipped by 5 bases and J by 3 bases; unmatched bases: 12. For the CDR3, the DNA is TGTGCCAGCAGTCCGCGGACAGGGTCACATTTCTACAATGAGCAGTTCTTC. It is translated as CASSPRTGSHFYNEQFF.

The chain employs TRBV29-1 and TRBJ1-1; D is unresolved. The germline V and J ends were trimmed by 2 bases and 7 bases, with 14 bases remaining between them. CDR1 is SQVTM and CDR2 is ANQGSEA in the germline V gene. The length of the CDR3 is 13 residues. The CDR3 coding sequence is TGCAGCGTTGAAATATGGCAGGATCATGAAGCTTTCTTT. As protein: CSVEIWQDHEAFF. The entire variable domain, with the rest obtained from reference TRBV29-1 and TRBJ1-1, is as follows: SAVISQKPSRDICQRGTSLTIQCQVDSQVTMMFWYRQQPGQSLTLIATANQGSEATYESGFVIDKFPISRPNLTFSTLTVSNMSPEDSSIYLCSVEIWQDHEAFFGQGTRLTVV.

This chain links TRBV12-5 with TRBJ2-7; 9 nucleotides match TRBD2. Germline trimming cut 5 bases from V and 5 bases from J; bases unmatched to any gene: 4. The CDR3 is 13 residues long. Germline-derived CDR1 and CDR2 are LGHNT and FRNRAP. The CDR3: CASGLAGRDEQYF. The CDR3 nucleotides are TGTGCTAGTGGTCTAGCGGGACGGGACGAGCAGTACTTC.

V is TRBV7-3 and J is TRBJ2-3; 13 bases are shared with TRBD2. CDR1 and CDR2 from the germline V gene are SGHTA and FQGTGA. The CDR3 totals 16 residues. Trimming at V came to 0 bases and at J to 5 bases, leaving 2 bases not matched to a gene. CDR3 sequence (DNA): TGTGCCAGCAGCTTAACGGGACTAGCGGGACAAGATACGCAGTATTTT. Translated, it gives CASSLTGLAGQDTQYF. The full variable domain, rest sourced from reference TRBV7-3 and TRBJ2-3, is GAGVSQTPSNKVTEKGKYVELRCDPISGHTALYWYRQSLGQGPEFLIYFQGTGAADDSGLPNDRFFAVRPEGSVSTLKIQRTERGDSAVYLCASSLTGLAGQDTQYFGPGTRLTVL.

CDR3 DNA: TGTGCCAGCAGCCTCGGGGGACTCGGGGGGTCAGATACGCAGTATTTT. Translating gives CASSLGGLGGSDTQYF. The rearrangement joins TRBV11-2 to TRBJ2-3; 7 bases fit TRBD2. The CDR3 length is 16 residues. J lost 4 bases, V lost 5 bases, and 12 bases had no gene match. Germline CDR1 reads SGHAT; CDR2 reads FQNNGV.

The V call is TRBV4-3, the J call TRBJ1-6; the D is unclear. The V gene's germline CDR1 is LGHNA and CDR2 YSLEER. The CDR3 covers 17 residues. V lost 0 bases to trimming and J lost 8 bases, with 17 bases between them. The CDR3 is CASSQDSGGRVHSPLHF. The CDR3 coding sequence is TGCGCCAGCAGCCAAGATAGCGGCGGGCGCGTCCATTCACCCCTCCACTTT.

The chain has TRBV11-2 and TRBJ2-1, with 7 bases fitting TRBD1. V lost 5 bases to trimming and J lost 7 bases; unmatched junction nucleotides: 14. The V gene's germline CDR1 is SGHAT and CDR2 FQNNGV. This CDR3 has 16 amino acids. CDR3 in amino acids: CASSPPGRGILNEQFF. The CDR3 nucleotides are TGTGCCAGCAGCCCCCCCGGCAGGGGGATCCTGAATGAGCAGTTCTTC.

This clone was observed once. The genes are TRBV18 and TRBJ1-1; maybe TRBD1 (6 bases). Germline values: CDR1 KGHSH, CDR2 LQKENI. CDR3 length: 13 residues. V dropped 10 bases and J dropped 6 bases, with 18 bases sitting between them. In nucleotides, the CDR3 is TGTGCCACCGTCCGGGACACGTCTTCTGAAGCTTTCTTT. Its translation is CATVRDTSSEAFF.

There are a few counts of this clone. V is TRBV4-1 and J is TRBJ2-1; D possibly corresponds to TRBD2 (7 bases). This CDR3 is built from 15 residues. Trimming shortened V by 4 bases and J by 4 bases, and 14 bases separated the two germline ends. Per the germline V gene, CDR1 is MGHRA and CDR2 is YSYEKL. CDR3 in amino acids: CASSPGRGGYNEQFF. The CDR3 DNA reads TGCGCCAGCAGCCCGGGGAGGGGGGGTTACAATGAGCAGTTCTTC.